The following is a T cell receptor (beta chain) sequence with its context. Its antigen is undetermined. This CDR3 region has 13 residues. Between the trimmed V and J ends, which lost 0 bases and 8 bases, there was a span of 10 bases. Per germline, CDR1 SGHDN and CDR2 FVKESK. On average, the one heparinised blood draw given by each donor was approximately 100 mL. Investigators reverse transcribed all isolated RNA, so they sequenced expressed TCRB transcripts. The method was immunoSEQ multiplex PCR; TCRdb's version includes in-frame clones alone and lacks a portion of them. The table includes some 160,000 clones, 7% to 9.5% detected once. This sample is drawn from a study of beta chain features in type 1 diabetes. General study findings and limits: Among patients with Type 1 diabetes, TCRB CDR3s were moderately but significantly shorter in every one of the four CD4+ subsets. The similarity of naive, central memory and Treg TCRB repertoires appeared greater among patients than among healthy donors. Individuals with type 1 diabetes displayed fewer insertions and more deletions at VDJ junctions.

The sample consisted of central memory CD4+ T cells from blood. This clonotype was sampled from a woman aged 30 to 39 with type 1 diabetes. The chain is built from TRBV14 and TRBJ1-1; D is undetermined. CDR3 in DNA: TGTGCCAGCAGCCAAGATCTCTGGGAGGAAGCTTTCTTT. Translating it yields CASSQDLWEEAFF.